A single sample gave rise to the 22 T cell receptor beta chains below, sequenced in a study of Ad26.COV2.S vaccination and SARS-CoV-2 variants. Documented treatment: over 15 received Ad26.COV2.S at low or high dose, single or two shots; about 5 received placebo; per-sample allocation not given. Material that was analyzed had been drawn on day 63 after the first vaccine or placebo injection. TCRdb's copy holds only in-frame clones and misses some; the assay was immunoSEQ multiplex PCR. The table has about 370,000 clones, around 91% seen once. The starting material was peripheral blood, obtained in a trial of Ad26.COV2.S vaccine versus placebo. The receptor set was obtained from a person between 18 and 65 years old who received the Ad26.COV2.S COVID-19 vaccine or a placebo.

The chain couples TRBV19 to TRBJ1-1, with TRBD1 identical over 9 bases. The CDR3 is 15 residues long. The germline gives CDR1 LNHDA, CDR2 SQIVND (reference sequence). After removal of 3 bases from V and 1 base from J, the junction contained 3 bases not matched to a gene. The CDR3 bases are TGTGCCAGTAGTATTTCGGACAGGGGGAACACTGAAGCTTTCTTT. This sequence encodes CASSISDRGNTEAFF.

This clone is a singleton in its sample. This chain connects TRBV18 to TRBJ1-4, with D maybe TRBD1 (5 bases). Germline assignment: CDR1 KGHSH and CDR2 LQKENI. CDR3 length: 15 amino acids. V was trimmed by 6 bases and J by 5 bases, leaving 16 bases between them. The CDR3 loop reads CASSRDHLGNEKLFF. CDR3 nucleotides: TGTGCCAGCTCCCGGGACCACCTGGGGAATGAAAAACTGTTTTTT.

CDR3 coding DNA: TGTGCCAGCAGCCCTCGAAGGGGCGGGGAGCTGTTTTTT. Translation gives CASSPRRGGELFF. The chain uses TRBV9 and TRBJ2-2; possibly TRBD1 for D (5 bases). Germline CDR1 and CDR2: SGDLS and YYNGEE. This CDR3 region has 13 residues. Trimming cost V 4 bases and J 7 bases, with 11 bases left between them.

V is TRBV28 and J is TRBJ2-5, with D possibly being TRBD2 (6 bases). CDR1 is MDHEN and CDR2 is SYDVKM in the germline V gene. V was shortened by 5 bases and J by 1 base, with 14 bases between the two germline ends. This CDR3 is built from 15 residues. The CDR3 coding sequence is TGTGCCAGCAGTCTGGGACTCCTACCCCAAGAGACCCAGTACTTC. This sequence encodes CASSLGLLPQETQYF.

J is TRBJ2-1 and V is TRBV6-5; the D gene is possibly TRBD1 (5 bases). The V end was cut by 2 bases, the J end by 2 bases, with 7 bases between. Germline V gene lookup returns CDR1 MNHEY and CDR2 SVGAGI. This CDR3 comprises 14 residues. The CDR3 is CASSYGRAYNEQFF. CDR3 in DNA: TGTGCCAGCAGTTACGGCAGGGCCTACAATGAGCAGTTCTTC.

The chain employs TRBV10-3 and TRBJ2-3, with 10 bases identical to TRBD2. Looked up from germline, CDR1 is ENHRY and CDR2 is SYGVKD. The ends lost 4 bases at V and 8 bases at J; junction bases unmatched: 15. This CDR3 is built from 17 residues. CDR3 nucleotide sequence: TGTGCCATCAGTGGATCTTCCGCAGCGGGAGGGCTCTCTACGCAGTATTTT. Protein: CAISGSSAAGGLSTQYF.

The chain couples TRBV27 to TRBJ2-3, with TRBD2 identical over 9 bases. The CDR3 length is 16 residues. The V and J ends lost 5 bases and 2 bases, in that order; junction bases with no gene match: 8. The germline gives CDR1 MNHEY, CDR2 SMNVEV (reference sequence). The CDR3 protein is CASSPRAGGPTDTQYF. CDR3 sequence (DNA): TGTGCCAGCAGTCCCAGGGCGGGAGGGCCCACAGATACGCAGTATTTT.

The chain uses TRBV5-1 and TRBJ2-1; 8 positions match TRBD2. V dropped 4 bases and J dropped 7; count of bases not matched to a gene: 4. The length of the CDR3 is 13 residues. Germline CDR1 and CDR2: SGHRS and YFSETQ. CDR3 DNA sequence: TGCGCCAGCAGCGTCGGGACTAGGAATGAGCAGTTCTTC. Encoded protein: CASSVGTRNEQFF.

V and J are TRBV7-3 and TRBJ1-1, with 7 bases identical to TRBD1. The CDR3 consists of 18 residues. V dropped 1 base and J dropped 4; count of bases not matched to a gene: 15. Germline CDR1 and CDR2: SGHTA and FQGTGA. CDR3 nucleotides: TGTGCCAGCAGCTTAAGGGCAGGGGGTATTTCGCGGAGCACTGAAGCTTTCTTT. As protein: CASSLRAGGISRSTEAFF.

On this clone: This same CDR3 is encoded by further DNA sequences in the sample. The V call is TRBV7-3, the J call TRBJ2-3; D tentatively reads TRBD1 or TRBD2 (5 bases each). CDR1 is SGHTA and CDR2 is FQGTGA in the germline V gene. Trimming pared 2 bases from V and 3 bases from J, leaving 6 bases between. This CDR3 is 13 amino acids long. This chain's CDR3 is CASSLGGTDTQYF. The CDR3 coding sequence is TGTGCCAGCAGCTTAGGGGGAACAGATACGCAGTATTTT.

The chain carries TRBV5-6 and TRBJ1-5, with D hard to call. CDR3 length: 13 amino acids. Germline V gives CDR1 SGHDT, CDR2 YYEEEE. V dropped 4 bases and J dropped 6 bases, with 11 bases sitting between them. The CDR3 region is CASSLLGVQPQHF. The DNA for the CDR3 is TGTGCCAGCAGCCTCCTCGGGGTTCAGCCCCAGCATTTT. Drawing the rest from reference TRBV5-6 and TRBJ1-5, the complete variable domain is DAGVTQSPTHLIKTRGQQVTLRCSPKSGHDTVSWYQQALGQGPQFIFQYYEEEERQRGNFPDRFSGHQFPNYSSELNVNALLLGDSALYLCASSLLGVQPQHFGDGTRLSIL.

The rearrangement joins TRBV5-1 to TRBJ1-1; TRBD1 might be the D (5 bases). Germline V gives CDR1 SGHRS, CDR2 YFSETQ. Trimming took 0 bases from V and 3 from J, leaving 12 bases between them. The CDR3 runs 15 residues. Here the CDR3 DNA reads TGCGCCAGCAGCTTGGATGGAGGGGTCGACACTGAAGCTTTCTTT. This sequence encodes CASSLDGGVDTEAFF.

This clone appeared a single time. This chain connects TRBV10-3 to TRBJ2-6; no reliable D call. The V gene lost 2 bases and the J gene lost 4 bases, with 0 bases spanning the gap. CDR3 length equals 12 residues. Germline V gives CDR1 ENHRY, CDR2 SYGVKD. The CDR3 is CAISEGANVLTF. CDR3 bases: TGTGCCATCAGTGAGGGGGCCAACGTCCTGACTTTC.

The J gene is TRBJ2-7, the V gene TRBV7-9; 9 bases match TRBD2. Unmatched junction bases numbered 7, after V lost 1 base and J lost 6 bases. Germline V gene lookup returns CDR1 SEHNR and CDR2 FQNEAQ (reference sequence). The CDR3 is made up of 15 amino acids. The CDR3 DNA reads as TGTGCCAGCAGCTTAGTGGCGGGAGGGACTGGCGAGCAGTACTTC. Translated, it gives CASSLVAGGTGEQYF. Full variable domain (rest looked up from reference TRBV7-9 and TRBJ2-7): DTGVSQNPRHKITKRGQNVTFRCDPISEHNRLYWYRQTLGQGPEFLTYFQNEAQLEKSRLLSDRFSAERPKGSFSTLEIQRTEQGDSAMYLCASSLVAGGTGEQYFGPGTRLTVT.

The chain links TRBV11-2 to TRBJ2-4, with D possibly being TRBD2 (6 bases). CDR3 size: 13 residues. Germline V lookup: CDR1 SGHAT, CDR2 FQNNGV. V gave up 0 bases and J gave up 9 bases, with 9 bases separating them. This CDR3 is CASSLEVGGIQYF. The CDR3 coding sequence is TGTGCCAGCAGCTTAGAGGTGGGAGGCATTCAGTACTTC.

This clone was seen once. J is TRBJ1-3 and V is TRBV6-1, with D possibly TRBD1 on 6 matching bases. The V end lost 3 bases, the J end lost 3 bases, and 12 bases lay between the germline ends. Germline V CDR1 and CDR2: MNHNS, SASEGT. This CDR3 has 15 amino acids. CDR3 in DNA: TGTGCCAGCAGTGAGGGGGGGGCCGTTGGAAACACCATATATTTT. Translation gives CASSEGGAVGNTIYF.

The chain couples TRBV9 to TRBJ2-3; D not resolved. The V and J ends lost 4 bases and 5 bases respectively, with 20 bases between them. CDR3 size: 16 residues. The germline CDR1 and CDR2 sequences are SGDLS and YYNGEE. The CDR3 nucleotides read TGTGCCAGCAGCCCCCGCGGCGGTTCGGACCAAGATACGCAGTATTTT. Translation gives CASSPRGGSDQDTQYF.

The chain has TRBV29-1 and TRBJ2-5; D possibly uses TRBD1 or TRBD2 (5 bases each). The CDR3 has 12 residues. V was trimmed by 4 bases and J by 2 bases, leaving 8 bases between them. Germline values: CDR1 SQVTM, CDR2 ANQGSEA. For the CDR3, the DNA is TGCAGCGTTGGTGAGGGGCAAGAGACCCAGTACTTC. Translation: CSVGEGQETQYF.

The chain joins TRBV24-1 to TRBJ2-7; D possibly corresponds to TRBD2 (6 bases). CDR3 length: 15 residues. Germline values: CDR1 KGHDR, CDR2 SFDVKD. V shed 7 bases and J shed 4 bases, with 19 bases lying between them. Here the CDR3 DNA reads TGTGCCACCAGCGATGGTGGAGGGCGTGTTTACGAGCAGTACTTC. Encoded protein: CATSDGGGRVYEQYF.

V and J are TRBV5-1 and TRBJ2-5, with D unresolved. V gave up 4 bases and J gave up 0 bases, with 13 bases separating them. The CDR3 consists of 15 residues. Germline-derived CDR1 and CDR2 are SGHRS and YFSETQ. The CDR3 sequence is CASSPEGLYQETQYF. The CDR3 region has the DNA TGCGCCAGCAGCCCAGAAGGCCTCTACCAAGAGACCCAGTACTTC.

The chain carries TRBV5-1 and TRBJ1-6, with a tentative D call TRBD1 (5 bases). The V gene's germline CDR1 is SGHRS and CDR2 YFSETQ. The CDR3 extends over 15 amino acids. V gave up 0 bases and J gave up 8 bases, with 12 bases separating them. CDR3 region: CASSLDIGVDSPLHF. For the CDR3, the DNA is TGCGCCAGCAGCTTGGATATAGGGGTTGATTCACCCCTCCACTTT.

V is TRBV24-1 and J is TRBJ2-1; D is uncertain. V was clipped by 5 bases and J by 7 bases, with 11 bases between them. Germline CDR1 and CDR2: KGHDR and SFDVKD. CDR3 length: 13 amino acids. The chain's CDR3 is CATSALTGNEQFF. The CDR3 nucleotides are TGTGCCACCAGTGCCCTGACTGGGAATGAGCAGTTCTTC.